This paragraph reports one TCR beta chain. These data are taken from a study of lymphopenia after photon versus proton radiotherapy. Sequencing used immunoSEQ multiplex PCR; TCRdb keeps in-frame clones, though not all of them. The repertoire has about 4,500 clones, 60% to 80% of them found once; the top ten carry 50%. V was shortened by 0 bases and J by 8 bases, with 13 bases between the two germline ends. The length of the CDR3 is 13 residues. CDR1 and CDR2 (germline): GTSNPN, SVGIG (reference sequence). The chain combines TRBV30 with TRBJ1-2; D unclear. The sequencing here drew on peripheral blood, taken from a patient treated with proton-based radiotherapy. This TCR was sampled from an elderly man with esophageal cancer. The DNA for the CDR3 is TGTGCCTGGAGTGTACTGGGGAATATCGGCTACACCTTC. Protein product: CAWSVLGNIGYTF. Drawing the rest from reference TRBV30 and TRBJ1-2, the complete variable domain is SQTIHQWPATLVQPVGSPLSLECTVEGTSNPNLYWYRQAAGRGLQLLFYSVGIGQISSEVPQNLSASRPQDRQFILSSKKLLLSDSGFYLCAWSVLGNIGYTFGSGTRLTVV.